This entry describes one T cell receptor (beta chain). This specimen belongs to a study of blood T cell repertoires in COVID-19. Study-level background: Some COVID-19 samples were acute and others convalescent; all came from the United States, Italy and Spain.

Assay used: immunoSEQ multiplex PCR; TCRdb lists only in-frame clones, some missing. The sample lists about 66,000 clones; around nine tenths were seen once. V shed 4 bases and J 3 bases; nucleotides not matched to a gene: 10. Germline-derived CDR1 and CDR2 are LGHDT and YNNKEL (reference sequence). The CDR3 is 16 amino acids. The sample comprised peripheral blood. This sequence joins TRBV3-1 (or the pseudogene TRBV3-2) and TRBJ2-3, with TRBD2 matching 7 bases. The origin of this receptor is a man aged 55 to 69 with acute or convalescent COVID-19. The CDR3 loop reads CASSPYGSGQTDTQYF. The CDR3 coding sequence is TGTGCCAGCAGCCCGTACGGTAGCGGGCAAACAGATACGCAGTATTTT.